These T cell receptor beta chains were read from a single sample in a study of cytomegalovirus exposure and HLA in healthy donors. Sequencing used immunoSEQ multiplex PCR; TCRdb keeps in-frame clones, though not all of them. The sample has about 120,000 clones, approximately 8% seen once. The specimen sequenced was PBMCs. Receptors originate from a woman aged 35 to 49 in good health and CMV-seropositive. CDR3s include the opening cysteine and the closing phenylalanine or tryptophan. A D gene is named only where the DNA matches it firmly. Expanded clones get a size class; other rows say once, few or many, or leave the size out.

D gene	V gene	clone size	J gene	CDR3 protein	CDR3 DNA
-	TRBV19	-	TRBJ1-3	CASRGLQSSGNTIYF	TGTGCCAGTAGGGGGCTTCAAAGCTCTGGAAACACCATATATTTT
TRBD1	TRBV27	-	TRBJ2-3	CASSSPQGAQYF	TGTGCCAGCAGTTCACCTCAGGGGGCCCAGTATTTT
-	TRBV30	-	TRBJ2-6	CAWSRGGANVLTF	TGTGCCTGGAGTCGGGGTGGGGCCAACGTCCTGACTTTC
-	TRBV11-2	few	TRBJ1-1	CASRLSLNTEAFF	TGTGCCAGCAGATTGTCCTTAAACACTGAAGCTTTCTTT
-	TRBV6-1	-	TRBJ1-1	CASISFHAFF	TGTGCCAGTATTAGTTTTCATGCTTTCTTT
TRBD1	TRBV10-3	few	TRBJ2-7	CAIQGVSSYEQYF	TGTGCCATCCAGGGGGTGAGCTCCTACGAGCAGTACTTC
-	TRBV5-1	-	TRBJ1-1	CASSQGGGLGATEAFF	TGCGCCAGCAGCCAAGGGGGGGGGTTGGGAGCCACTGAAGCTTTCTTT
-	TRBV5-1	few	TRBJ2-7	CASSLAGQSSYEQYF	TGCGCCAGCAGCTTGGCAGGACAGAGCTCCTACGAGCAGTACTTC
TRBD2	TRBV7-2	few	TRBJ2-7	CASSRRGGGSSYEQYF	TGTGCCAGCAGCCGGAGGGGCGGGGGGAGCTCCTACGAGCAGTACTTC
-	TRBV7-9	-	TRBJ2-7	CASSSPRRNSYEQYF	TGTGCCAGCAGCTCCCCTAGGAGGAACTCCTACGAGCAGTACTTC
TRBD1	TRBV7-9	-	TRBJ2-7	CASSPILGTGTSYEQYF	TGTGCCAGCAGCCCGATCCTCGGGACAGGGACCTCCTACGAGCAGTACTTC
TRBD2	TRBV19	once	TRBJ2-1	CASSRTSGDNYNEQFF	TGTGCCAGTAGTAGGACTAGCGGGGACAACTACAATGAGCAGTTCTTC
TRBD2	TRBV28	few	TRBJ2-7	CASSRDKYPGGEQYF	TGTGCCAGCAGTCGGGACAAATATCCGGGGGGGGAGCAGTACTTC
TRBD2	TRBV7-2	few	TRBJ2-1	CASSLSLAGGNNEQFF	TGTGCCAGCAGCTTAAGCCTAGCGGGGGGGAATAATGAGCAGTTCTTC
-	TRBV7-8	-	TRBJ2-1	CASSFGHTGPYNEQFF	TGTGCCAGCAGCTTTGGACACACTGGCCCCTACAATGAGCAGTTCTTC
-	TRBV6-1	few	TRBJ2-3	CAGRTESTDTQYF	TGTGCCGGACGGACAGAAAGCACAGATACGCAGTATTTT
-	TRBV5-4	-	TRBJ1-2	CASSLGGYRGGYTF	TGTGCCAGCAGCCTGGGAGGATATCGTGGTGGCTACACCTTC
TRBD1	TRBV5-6	-	TRBJ2-7	CASSNGQGVRYEQYF	TGTGCCAGCAGCAATGGACAGGGGGTGCGCTACGAGCAGTACTTC
-	TRBV7-2	few	TRBJ2-1	CASSFRIVNSYNEQFF	TGTGCCAGCAGCTTTAGAATAGTCAACTCCTACAATGAGCAGTTCTTC
-	TRBV5-8	few	TRBJ2-6	CASSRPRGFGRSSGANVLTF	TGTGCCAGCAGCAGGCCGAGGGGGTTCGGCCGAAGCTCTGGGGCCAACGTCCTGACTTTC
-	TRBV11-2	-	TRBJ2-1	CASSLVYGGGEQFF	TGTGCCAGCAGCTTAGTGTACGGGGGTGGTGAGCAGTTCTTC
-	TRBV9	-	TRBJ2-3	CASSVRGEPFTDTQYF	TGTGCCAGCAGCGTAAGGGGTGAGCCTTTCACAGATACGCAGTATTTT
TRBD2	TRBV5-4	few	TRBJ2-1	CASRRISGGVPTEQFF	TGTGCCAGCAGACGGATTAGCGGGGGGGTCCCCACCGAGCAGTTCTTC
TRBD1	TRBV27	-	TRBJ1-2	CASSSGQGPPNGYTF	TGTGCCAGCAGTTCCGGACAGGGTCCGCCAAATGGCTACACCTTC
-	TRBV9	-	TRBJ2-7	CASSVASHQSSYEQYF	TGTGCCAGCAGCGTAGCTTCTCACCAGTCGTCCTACGAGCAGTACTTC
TRBD1	TRBV7-9	few	TRBJ1-4	CASSLRTGGRGATNEKLFF	TGTGCCAGCAGCTTAAGGACAGGGGGCCGTGGAGCAACTAATGAAAAACTGTTTTTT
-	TRBV30	-	TRBJ2-7	CAWSPSKRGEQYF	TGTGCCTGGAGTCCCTCCAAGAGAGGCGAGCAGTACTTC
TRBD2	TRBV10-3	few	TRBJ2-2	CAASGGVNGELFF	TGTGCCGCGAGCGGGGGGGTTAACGGGGAGCTGTTTTTT
-	TRBV19	few	TRBJ1-4	CASSIGTVATNEKLFF	TGTGCCAGTAGTATAGGGACAGTAGCAACTAATGAAAAACTGTTTTTT
-	TRBV14	few	TRBJ1-1	CASSLTHQSEAFF	TGTGCCAGCAGCCTAACCCATCAGTCTGAAGCTTTCTTT
TRBD1	TRBV5-1	-	TRBJ2-5	CASSPQGATMEQYF	TGCGCCAGCAGCCCGCAGGGGGCTACCATGGAGCAGTACTTC
TRBD2	TRBV19	-	TRBJ2-1	CASISGGNEQFF	TGTGCCAGTATTAGCGGGGGCAATGAGCAGTTCTTC
-	TRBV19	-	TRBJ2-2	CASLGERRGFGELFF	TGTGCCAGTTTAGGGGAACGCCGGGGGTTCGGGGAGCTGTTTTTT
-	TRBV7-9	few	TRBJ1-2	CASSLGSGDGYTF	TGTGCCAGCAGCTTAGGAAGCGGTGACGGCTACACCTTC
-	TRBV7-9	few	TRBJ1-3	CASSTGPGGGNTIYF	TGTGCCAGCAGCACAGGCCCTGGCGGCGGAAACACCATATATTTT
-	TRBV21-1	-	TRBJ2-7	CASSKRGTGQDHEQYF	TGTGCCAGCAGCAAAAGGGGGACAGGACAGGACCACGAGCAGTACTTC
TRBD1	TRBV20-1	-	TRBJ1-1	CSARQGLVAFF	TGCAGTGCCCGACAGGGGTTGGTAGCTTTCTTT
-	TRBV19	-	TRBJ2-7	CASRRAPRPPYEQYF	TGTGCCAGTAGGCGGGCTCCACGCCCTCCCTACGAGCAGTACTTC
-	TRBV5-1	few	TRBJ1-3	CASSLGALGGNTIYF	TGCGCCAGCAGCTTGGGGGCGCTTGGAGGAAACACCATATATTTT
-	TRBV5-6	-	TRBJ1-4	CASSLVRGGEKLFF	TGTGCCAGCAGCTTGGTACGTGGCGGCGAAAAACTGTTTTTT